The rows below give T cell receptor beta chains drawn from one sample of a study of CD8 T cells in ankylosing spondylitis. TCRdb re-derived calls from the 5' RACE reads in MiXCR, one entry per CDR3 protein. The sample holds 200,000 to 300,000 distinct CDR3 sequences, around 9.1% seen once. The sample taken for sequencing was blood, either unsorted or a sorted T cell fraction (not recorded which). These TCRs come from a male donor with ankylosing spondylitis or in good health (not recorded which). Both conserved end residues are part of each CDR3. D genes are given only for firm matches. Part of the rows lack a size; the others show once, few, many or a class for expanded clones.

length,D,V,J,size,CDR3,DNA
13,-,TRBV7-2,TRBJ2-1,few,CATGGGGRGEQFF,TGTGCCACGGGCGGTGGGGGTAGGGGCGAGCAGTTCTTC
14,-,TRBV9,TRBJ2-5,many,CASSLEAGRETQYF,TGTGCCAGCAGCTTAGAGGCAGGGAGAGAGACCCAGTACTTC
16,-,TRBV20-1,TRBJ2-3,-,CSARKGSTSSTDTQYF,TGCAGTGCTAGAAAAGGATCAACATCTAGCACAGATACGCAGTATTTT
13,-,TRBV3-1,TRBJ2-7,many,CASSPQGFGEQYF,TGTGCCAGCAGCCCCCAGGGTTTCGGCGAGCAGTACTTC
16,TRBD1,TRBV20-1,TRBJ2-1,few,CSAREKTQGIYNEQFF,TGCAGTGCTAGAGAGAAGACACAGGGGATCTACAATGAGCAGTTCTTC
12,TRBD1,TRBV15,TRBJ1-4,few,CATGQNNEKLFF,TGTGCCACGGGACAGAATAATGAAAAACTGTTTTTT
15,-,TRBV5-1,TRBJ1-1,once,CASSLDGRKNTEAFF,TGCGCCAGCAGCTTGGATGGCAGAAAGAACACTGAAGCTTTCTTT
14,-,TRBV5-1,TRBJ2-7,-,CASSLEGAVYEQYF,TGCGCCAGCAGCTTGGAGGGAGCGGTCTACGAGCAGTACTTC
14,-,TRBV6-5,TRBJ2-7,many,CASSYSDRHYEQYF,TGTGCCAGCAGTTACTCGGACCGGCACTACGAGCAGTACTTC
16,TRBD2,TRBV7-2,TRBJ2-7,many,CASSPTGLAGGHEQYF,TGTGCCAGCAGCCCGACAGGACTAGCGGGTGGCCACGAGCAGTACTTC
14,-,TRBV5-6,TRBJ1-1,-,CASSLTRGSTEAFF,TGTGCCAGCAGCTTGACGCGAGGATCCACTGAAGCTTTCTTT
15,-,TRBV29-1,TRBJ2-5,many,CSVENTMGRIGTQYF,TGCAGCGTTGAAAACACGATGGGGAGGATTGGGACCCAGTACTTC
15,TRBD1,TRBV7-2,TRBJ2-1,many,CASSLAPGQGAEQFF,TGTGCCAGCAGCTTAGCGCCGGGACAGGGTGCTGAGCAGTTCTTC
20,-,TRBV6-2/TRBV6-3,TRBJ1-1,many,CASSYSYLGPYPRMNTEAFF,TGTGCCAGCAGTTACTCATACCTTGGACCTTACCCACGTATGAACACTGAAGCTTTCTTT
13,-,TRBV5-6,TRBJ2-7,few,CASSPRTHYEQYF,TGTGCCAGCAGCCCCCGTACACACTACGAGCAGTACTTC
15,-,TRBV4-1,TRBJ2-1,few,CASSPVGASYNEQFF,TGCGCCAGCAGCCCTGTCGGGGCCTCCTACAATGAGCAGTTCTTC
13,TRBD1,TRBV20-1,TRBJ1-1,many,CSAKGQGETEAFF,TGCAGTGCTAAGGGACAGGGGGAGACTGAAGCTTTCTTT
18,-,TRBV11-2,TRBJ1-3,many,CASSPLSGWGATGNTIYF,TGTGCCAGCAGCCCACTGTCCGGTTGGGGGGCTACCGGAAACACCATATATTTT
15,-,TRBV13,TRBJ1-6,many,CASSGSGTRNSPLHF,TGTGCCAGCAGCGGCAGTGGGACAAGGAATTCACCCCTCCACTTT
14,-,TRBV11-2,TRBJ2-2,many,CASSLAYYTGELFF,TGTGCCAGCAGCTTAGCGTACTACACCGGGGAGCTGTTTTTT
19,TRBD2,TRBV4-3,TRBJ2-3,many,CASSQISGPGSGSSDTQYF,TGCGCCAGCAGCCAAATCTCGGGGCCAGGTAGCGGGAGTTCAGATACGCAGTATTTT
16,-,TRBV5-1,TRBJ2-5,many,CASSTGSYRVQETQYF,TGCGCCAGCAGCACCGGCTCCTACAGGGTCCAAGAGACCCAGTACTTC
13,-,TRBV7-2,TRBJ2-7,many,CASSLGPMYEQYF,TGTGCCAGCAGCTTAGGGCCTATGTACGAGCAGTACTTC
15,-,TRBV5-1,TRBJ2-5,many,CASSLIGYNEETQYF,TGCGCCAGCAGCTTGATCGGGTACAACGAAGAGACCCAGTACTTC
14,TRBD2,TRBV6-2/TRBV6-3,TRBJ2-1,many,CASSLQRGGNEQFF,TGTGCCAGCAGTTTGCAGCGGGGGGGGAATGAGCAGTTCTTC
13,-,TRBV10-3,TRBJ2-5,many,CAISLGGEETQYF,TGTGCCATCAGCTTAGGGGGTGAGGAGACCCAGTACTTC
14,TRBD2,TRBV10-3,TRBJ2-5,many,CAISGTSGAETQYF,TGTGCCATCAGCGGGACTAGCGGAGCAGAGACCCAGTACTTC